This T cell receptor (beta chain) was captured by sequencing in a study of T cell repertoires in cytomegalovirus infection. The wider study: An indication of both CMV infection and matching HLA type came from public TCR beta signatures.

A single record per CDR3 protein comes from TCRdb applying MiXCR to the reads. The table includes hundreds of thousands of distinct CDR3 sequences, around 35% detected once. This clonotype showed up just a few times. Its target is unknown. Study-level results: Pooled public TCR beta family frequency picked out CMV carriers with the relevant HLA.

This sample comprised cultured PBMCs, obtained from culture after CMV antigen stimulation. This clonotype originated in a human donor in good health (CMV status not recorded). Some clones in this sample may be carry-over from other donors' samples.

The CDR3 DNA reads TGTGCCAGCAGCGCACAGGGCTATGGCTACACCTTC. Encoded protein: CASSAQGYGYTF. The chain carries TRBV11-2 and TRBJ1-2, with D possibly being TRBD1 (6 bases). The germline CDR1 and CDR2 sequences are SGHAT and FQNNGV. The CDR3 length is 12 residues. Trimming cost V 5 bases and J 4 bases, with 8 bases left between them.